Each of the 6 T cell receptor beta chains below was sequenced from the same sample in a study of T-cell memory formation after mild COVID-19. A single record per CDR3 protein comes from TCRdb applying MiXCR to the 5' RACE reads. The data contain 130,000 to 150,000 distinct CDR3 sequences, approximately 21% of them singletons. Sequenced material: PBMCs or a T cell subset sorted from them (not recorded which). Receptors originate from an adult woman who had mild COVID-19 (a few samples of this study predate the infection). Cell type and time point are not known.

This clonotype showed up just a few times. The chain employs TRBV5-1 and TRBJ2-3; D unclear. CDR1 and CDR2 from the germline V gene are SGHRS and YFSETQ. This CDR3 has 11 amino acids. The V end lost 0 bases, the J end lost 6 bases, and 2 bases lay between the germline ends. CDR3 residues: CASSLDDTQYF. CDR3 DNA: TGCGCCAGCAGCTTGGACGATACGCAGTATTTT.

The chain recombines TRBV20-1 with TRBJ2-1; D is uncertain. The germline CDR1 and CDR2 sequences are DFQATT and SNEGSKA (reference sequence). The V and J ends lost 4 bases and 0 bases respectively, with 13 bases between them. There are 15 residues in the CDR3. The CDR3 DNA reads as TGCAGTGCTACTCTCATGTCCGGCTCCTACAATGAGCAGTTCTTC. As protein: CSATLMSGSYNEQFF.

V is TRBV7-2 and J is TRBJ2-7; tentatively, D is TRBD2 (6 bases). Trimming removed 4 bases from V and 2 bases from J, with 12 bases in between. The CDR3 runs to 14 residues. From germline, CDR1 is SGHTA and CDR2 FQGNSA. CDR3 loop: CASSSFAGPYEQYF. The DNA of the CDR3 is TGTGCCAGCAGCTCCTTTGCGGGACCCTACGAGCAGTACTTC.

The chain is built from TRBV20-1 and TRBJ2-7; the match to TRBD1 covers 7 bases. With V trimmed by 4 bases and J by 0 bases, 6 bases remained unmatched. Germline V gene lookup returns CDR1 DFQATT and CDR2 SNEGSKA (reference sequence). The CDR3 covers 14 residues. The CDR3 is CSAISPGGSYEQYF. The CDR3 DNA reads TGCAGTGCTATTAGCCCAGGGGGCTCCTACGAGCAGTACTTC.

The chain is built from TRBV10-3 and TRBJ1-2, with D perhaps matching TRBD1 (5 bases). CDR1 and CDR2 (germline): ENHRY, SYGVKD. V lost 7 bases to trimming and J lost 8 bases, with 17 bases between them. This CDR3 has 13 amino acids. CDR3 nucleotide sequence: TGTGCCATCAAAGCACGGGGACTGGAAGGCTACACCTTC. It codes for CAIKARGLEGYTF.

Regarding this clonotype: An end of the junction differs from the germline gene, which may be a read error. V usage is TRBV7-7 and J usage is TRBJ2-1; a possible D gene is TRBD2 (5 bases). The CDR3 consists of 15 residues. Per the germline V gene, CDR1 is SSHAT and CDR2 is FNYEAQ (reference sequence). The CDR3 here is CASSLGSETYNEQFF. In nucleotides, the CDR3 is TGTGCTAGCAGCTTGGGTAGCGAAACCTACAATGAGCAGTTCTTC.